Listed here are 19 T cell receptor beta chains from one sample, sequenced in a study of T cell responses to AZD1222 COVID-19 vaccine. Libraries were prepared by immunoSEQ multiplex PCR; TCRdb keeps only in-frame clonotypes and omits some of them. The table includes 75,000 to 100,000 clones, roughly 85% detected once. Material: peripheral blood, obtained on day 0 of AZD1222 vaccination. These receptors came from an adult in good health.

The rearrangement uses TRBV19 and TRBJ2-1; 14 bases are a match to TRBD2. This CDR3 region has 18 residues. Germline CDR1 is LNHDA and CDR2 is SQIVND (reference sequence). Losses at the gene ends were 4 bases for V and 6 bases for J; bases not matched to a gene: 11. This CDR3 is CASSTPGTSGGWGNEQFF. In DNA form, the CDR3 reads TGTGCCAGTAGTACCCCGGGGACTAGCGGGGGTTGGGGCAATGAGCAGTTCTTC. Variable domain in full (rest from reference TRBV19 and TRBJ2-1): DGGITQSPKYLFRKEGQNVTLSCEQNLNHDAMYWYRQDPGQGLRLIYYSQIVNDFQKGDIAEGYSVSREKKESFPLTVTSAQKNPTAFYLCASSTPGTSGGWGNEQFFGPGTRLTVL.

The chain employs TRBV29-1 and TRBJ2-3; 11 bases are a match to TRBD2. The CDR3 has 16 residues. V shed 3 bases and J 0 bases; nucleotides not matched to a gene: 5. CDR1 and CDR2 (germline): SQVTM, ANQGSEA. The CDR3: CSVDELAGASTDTQYF. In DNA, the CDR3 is TGCAGCGTTGATGAACTAGCGGGGGCTAGCACAGATACGCAGTATTTT.

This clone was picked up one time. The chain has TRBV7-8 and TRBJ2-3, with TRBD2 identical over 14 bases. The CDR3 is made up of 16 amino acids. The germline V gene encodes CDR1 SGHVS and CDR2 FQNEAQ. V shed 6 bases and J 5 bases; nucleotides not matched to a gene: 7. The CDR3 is CASRPTSGGAGDTQYF. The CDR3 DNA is TGTGCCAGCAGGCCGACTAGCGGGGGGGCCGGAGATACGCAGTATTTT. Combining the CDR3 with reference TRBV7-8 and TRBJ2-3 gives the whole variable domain GAGVSQSPRYKVAKRGQDVALRCDPISGHVSLFWYQQALGQGPEFLTYFQNEAQLDKSGLPSDRFFAERPEGSVSTLKIQRTQQEDSAVYLCASRPTSGGAGDTQYFGPGTRLTVL.

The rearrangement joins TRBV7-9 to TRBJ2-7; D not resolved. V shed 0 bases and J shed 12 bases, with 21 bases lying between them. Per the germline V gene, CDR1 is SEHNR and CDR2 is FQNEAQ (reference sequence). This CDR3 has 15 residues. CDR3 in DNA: TGTGCCAGCAGCTTAGCCTCCCCTTCACCTACGAAGCTGTACTTC. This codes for CASSLASPSPTKLYF.

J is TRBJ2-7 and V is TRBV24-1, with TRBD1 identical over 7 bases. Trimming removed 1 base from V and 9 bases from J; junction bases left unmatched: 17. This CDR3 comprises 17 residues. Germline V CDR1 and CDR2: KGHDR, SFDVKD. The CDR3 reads CATSDFWTGDELRGQYF. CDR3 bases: TGTGCCACCAGTGATTTTTGGACAGGTGATGAATTACGAGGGCAGTACTTC.

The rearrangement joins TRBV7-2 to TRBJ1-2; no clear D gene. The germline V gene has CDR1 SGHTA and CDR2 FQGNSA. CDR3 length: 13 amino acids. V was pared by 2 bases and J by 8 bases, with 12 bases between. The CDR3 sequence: CASSLYPAQGYTF. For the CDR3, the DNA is TGTGCCAGCAGCTTATATCCGGCTCAGGGCTACACCTTC.

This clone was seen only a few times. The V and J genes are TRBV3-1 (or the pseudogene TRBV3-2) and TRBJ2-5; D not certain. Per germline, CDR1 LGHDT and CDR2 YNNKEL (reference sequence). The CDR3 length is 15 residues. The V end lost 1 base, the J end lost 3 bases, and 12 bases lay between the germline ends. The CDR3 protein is CASSQGALGKETQYF. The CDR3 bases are TGTGCCAGCAGCCAAGGCGCTCTTGGCAAAGAGACCCAGTACTTC.

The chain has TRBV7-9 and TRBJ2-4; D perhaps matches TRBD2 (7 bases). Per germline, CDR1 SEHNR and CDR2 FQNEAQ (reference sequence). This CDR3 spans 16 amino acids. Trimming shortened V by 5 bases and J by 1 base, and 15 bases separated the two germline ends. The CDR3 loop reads CASSQIRGAAKNIQYF. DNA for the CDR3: TGTGCCAGCAGCCAGATCCGGGGGGCGGCCAAAAACATTCAGTACTTC.

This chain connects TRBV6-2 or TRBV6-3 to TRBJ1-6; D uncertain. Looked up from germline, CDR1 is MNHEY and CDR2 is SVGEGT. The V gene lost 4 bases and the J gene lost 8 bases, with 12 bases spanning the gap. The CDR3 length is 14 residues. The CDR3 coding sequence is TGTGCCAGCAGTTTTTCTTTTCGGGATTCACCCCTCCACTTT. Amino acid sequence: CASSFSFRDSPLHF.

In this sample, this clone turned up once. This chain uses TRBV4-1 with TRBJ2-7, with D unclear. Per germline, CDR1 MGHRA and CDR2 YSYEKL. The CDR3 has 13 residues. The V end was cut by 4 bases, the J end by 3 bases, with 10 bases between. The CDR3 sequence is CASSRGNRYEQYF. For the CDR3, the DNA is TGCGCCAGCAGCCGAGGTAACCGCTACGAGCAGTACTTC.

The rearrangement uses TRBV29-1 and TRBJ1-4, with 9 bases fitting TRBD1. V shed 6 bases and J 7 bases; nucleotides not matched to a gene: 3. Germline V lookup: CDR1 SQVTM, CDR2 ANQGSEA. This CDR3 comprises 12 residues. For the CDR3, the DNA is TGCAGCGTAGGGACAGGGAGTGAAAAACTGTTTTTT. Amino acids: CSVGTGSEKLFF. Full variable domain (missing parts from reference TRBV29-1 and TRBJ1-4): SAVISQKPSRDICQRGTSLTIQCQVDSQVTMMFWYRQQPGQSLTLIATANQGSEATYESGFVIDKFPISRPNLTFSTLTVSNMSPEDSSIYLCSVGTGSEKLFFGSGTQLSVL.

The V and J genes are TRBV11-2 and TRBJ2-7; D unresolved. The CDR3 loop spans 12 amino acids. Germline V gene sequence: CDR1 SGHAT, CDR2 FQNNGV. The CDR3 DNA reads TGTGTTCTGGGGTACCCATCCTACGAGCAGTACTTC. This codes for CVLGYPSYEQYF.

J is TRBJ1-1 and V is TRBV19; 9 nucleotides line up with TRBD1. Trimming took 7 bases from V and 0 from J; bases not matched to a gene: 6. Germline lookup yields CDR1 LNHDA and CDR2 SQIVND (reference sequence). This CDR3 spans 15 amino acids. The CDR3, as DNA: TGTGCCAGTAAAACAGGGGGCGGAATGAACACTGAAGCTTTCTTT. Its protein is CASKTGGGMNTEAFF.

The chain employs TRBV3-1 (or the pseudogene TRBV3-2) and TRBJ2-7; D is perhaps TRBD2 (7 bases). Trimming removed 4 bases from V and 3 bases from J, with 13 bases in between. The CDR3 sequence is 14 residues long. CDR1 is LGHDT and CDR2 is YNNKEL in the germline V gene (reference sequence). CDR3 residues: CASSRGGGIYEQYF. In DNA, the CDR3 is TGTGCCAGCAGCCGAGGGGGGGGGATCTACGAGCAGTACTTC.

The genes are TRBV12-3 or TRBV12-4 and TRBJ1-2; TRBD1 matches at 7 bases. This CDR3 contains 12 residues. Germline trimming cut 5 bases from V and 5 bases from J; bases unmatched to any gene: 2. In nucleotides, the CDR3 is TGTGCCAGCAGTCAGGGGGGGTATGGCTACACCTTC. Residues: CASSQGGYGYTF.

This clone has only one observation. In DNA, the CDR3 is TGTGCCAGCACCTTGGGTTTAATAGGAACCGGGGAGCTGTTTTTT. This gives the protein CASTLGLIGTGELFF. This chain connects TRBV7-6 to TRBJ2-2; D is undetermined. Trimming shortened V by 7 bases and J by 5 bases, and 17 bases separated the two germline ends. Germline assignment: CDR1 SGHVS and CDR2 FNYEAQ. This CDR3 has 15 residues.

The CDR3 region is CASSLEGSPDTQYF. The CDR3 nucleotides are TGCGCCAGCAGCCTGGAAGGGAGCCCAGATACGCAGTATTTT. The chain carries TRBV5-1 and TRBJ2-3, with D maybe TRBD2 (5 bases). CDR1 and CDR2 (germline): SGHRS, YFSETQ. V lost 4 bases and J lost 4, with 13 bases in between. The CDR3 extends over 14 amino acids.

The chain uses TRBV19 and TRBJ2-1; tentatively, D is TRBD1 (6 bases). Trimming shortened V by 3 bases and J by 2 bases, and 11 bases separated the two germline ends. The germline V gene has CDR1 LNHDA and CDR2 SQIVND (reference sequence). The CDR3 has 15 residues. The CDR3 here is CASSIPRTAYNEQFF. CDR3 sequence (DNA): TGTGCCAGTAGTATCCCAAGGACAGCCTACAATGAGCAGTTCTTC.

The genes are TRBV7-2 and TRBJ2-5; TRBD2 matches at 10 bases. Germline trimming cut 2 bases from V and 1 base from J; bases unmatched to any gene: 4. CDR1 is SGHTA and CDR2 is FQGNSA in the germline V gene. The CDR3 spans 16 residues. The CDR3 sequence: CASSLQAGGPQETQYF. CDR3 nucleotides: TGTGCCAGCAGCTTACAAGCGGGGGGGCCCCAAGAGACCCAGTACTTC. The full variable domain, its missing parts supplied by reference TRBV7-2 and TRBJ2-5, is GAGVSQSPSNKVTEKGKDVELRCDPISGHTALYWYRQSLGQGLEFLIYFQGNSAPDKSGLPSDRFSAERTGGSVSTLTIQRTQQEDSAVYLCASSLQAGGPQETQYFGPGTRLLVL.